This T cell receptor (beta chain) is drawn from a study of CD8+CD57+ T cells in acquired aplastic anemia. For the study at large: Sorted CD4+ and CD8+ cells yielded about 3.1 ug of DNA on average. About 10 million reads, on average, were obtained for CD4+ cells from healthy donors. General study results and limits: Significant differences in CD8+ Simpson's diversity were not observed between patients and controls. Comparison of patients with controls identified almost 30 shared CD8+ CDR3 sequences.

Both TCR beta VDJ combination and CDR3 sequence profiling were carried out. Genomic DNA was the template for this profiling. MiXCR was run by TCRdb on the reads, yielding one entry per CDR3 protein. The sample shows 350,000 to 450,000 distinct CDR3 sequences, about two thirds of them seen only once. Worth noting for this clonotype: Its specificity is unknown.

Per germline, CDR1 LGHDT and CDR2 YNNKEL (reference sequence). CDR3 length: 15 residues. The V end was cut by 1 base, the J end by 7 bases, with 13 bases between. Input material: sorted CD4+, CD8+, or CD8+CD57+ T cells (not recorded which) from PBMCs. The receptor comes from a human donor in good health, serving as a control. The chain is built from TRBV3-1 and TRBJ1-4, with a weak D call TRBD1 (6 bases). CDR3 loop: CASSQAGVITEKLFF. In DNA, the CDR3 is TGTGCCAGCAGCCAAGCAGGGGTGATTACTGAAAAACTGTTTTTT.